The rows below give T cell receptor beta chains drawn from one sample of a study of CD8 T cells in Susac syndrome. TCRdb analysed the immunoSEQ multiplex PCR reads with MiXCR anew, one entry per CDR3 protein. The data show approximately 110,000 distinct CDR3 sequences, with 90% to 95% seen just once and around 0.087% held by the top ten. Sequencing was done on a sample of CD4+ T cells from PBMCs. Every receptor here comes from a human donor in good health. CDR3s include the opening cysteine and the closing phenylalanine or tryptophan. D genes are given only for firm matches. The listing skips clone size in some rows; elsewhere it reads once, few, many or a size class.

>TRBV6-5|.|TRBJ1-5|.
CASSYSLGGNSNQPQHF
TGTGCCAGCAGTTACTCGTTAGGGGGAAATAGCAATCAGCCCCAGCATTTT
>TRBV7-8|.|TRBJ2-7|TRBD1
CASSKGQGYEQYF
TGTGCCAGCAGCAAGGGACAGGGGTACGAGCAGTACTTC
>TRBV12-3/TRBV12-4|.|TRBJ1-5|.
CASSLIADQPQHF
TGTGCCAGCAGTTTAATAGCAGATCAGCCCCAGCATTTT
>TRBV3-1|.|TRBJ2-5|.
CASSQAVTETQYF
TGTGCCAGCAGCCAAGCGGTAACGGAGACCCAGTACTTC
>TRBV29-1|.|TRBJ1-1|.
CSVENSWNTEAFF
TGCAGCGTTGAAAACAGTTGGAACACTGAAGCTTTCTTT
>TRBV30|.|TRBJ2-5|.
CAWKLASETQYF
TGTGCCTGGAAACTAGCTTCCGAGACCCAGTACTTC
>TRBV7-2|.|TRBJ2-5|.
CASSHRRGGETQYF
TGTGCCAGCAGCCACCGACGGGGCGGGGAGACCCAGTACTTC
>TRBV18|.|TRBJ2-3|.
CASSPRGGSDTQYF
TGTGCCAGCTCACCACGGGGGGGCTCAGATACGCAGTATTTT
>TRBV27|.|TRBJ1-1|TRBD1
CASSQGDRLNTEAFF
TGTGCCAGCAGTCAAGGGGACAGACTGAACACTGAAGCTTTCTTT
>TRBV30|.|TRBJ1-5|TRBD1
CAWKRQGGIQPQHF
TGTGCCTGGAAGCGACAGGGAGGAATTCAGCCCCAGCATTTT
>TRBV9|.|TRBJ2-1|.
CASSAHVSGTSSYNEQFF
TGTGCCAGCAGCGCCCACGTTAGCGGAACTAGCTCCTACAATGAGCAGTTCTTC
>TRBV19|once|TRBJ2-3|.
CASWGTVTDTQYF
TGTGCCAGTTGGGGGACGGTCACAGATACGCAGTATTTT
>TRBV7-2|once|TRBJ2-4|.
CASSLESIQYF
TGTGCCAGCAGCTTAGAAAGCATTCAGTACTTC
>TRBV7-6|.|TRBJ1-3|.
CASTPGTAGNTIYF
TGTGCCAGCACCCCGGGGACCGCTGGAAACACCATATATTTT
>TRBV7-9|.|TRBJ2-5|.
CASSSSGGPETQYF
TGTGCCAGCAGCTCCTCCGGGGGTCCGGAGACCCAGTACTTC
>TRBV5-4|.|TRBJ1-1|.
CASSGIMNTEAFF
TGTGCCAGCAGTGGTATTATGAACACTGAAGCTTTCTTT
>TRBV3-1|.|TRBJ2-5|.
CASSQVRGQGAQYF
TGTGCCAGCAGCCAAGTTCGGGGGCAGGGGGCCCAGTACTTC
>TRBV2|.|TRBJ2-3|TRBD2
CASSRTSSEDTQYF
TGTGCCAGCAGTAGGACTAGCTCGGAAGATACGCAGTATTTT
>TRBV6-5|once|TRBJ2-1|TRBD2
CASSYGGDYNEQFF
TGTGCCAGCAGTTATGGGGGGGACTACAATGAGCAGTTCTTC
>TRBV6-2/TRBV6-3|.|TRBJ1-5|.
CASTDRNQPQHF
TGTGCCAGCACGGACCGCAATCAGCCCCAGCATTTT
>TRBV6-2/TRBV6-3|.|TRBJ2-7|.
CASTSLQGHLAYEQYF
TGTGCCAGCACCAGCCTCCAGGGACACCTCGCCTACGAGCAGTACTTC
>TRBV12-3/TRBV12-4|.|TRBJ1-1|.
CASSRISGGGTEAFF
TGTGCCAGCAGTAGAATTTCCGGGGGAGGCACTGAAGCTTTCTTT
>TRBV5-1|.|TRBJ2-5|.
CASSLQVGQEAQYF
TGCGCCAGCAGCTTGCAGGTGGGGCAAGAGGCCCAGTACTTC
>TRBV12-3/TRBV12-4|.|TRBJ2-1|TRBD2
CASSLSPGLAGDEQFF
TGTGCCAGCAGTCTCTCACCGGGACTAGCGGGCGATGAGCAGTTCTTC
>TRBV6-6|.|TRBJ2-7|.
CASSYVRDRPYEQYF
TGTGCCAGCAGTTACGTCAGGGACCGACCCTACGAGCAGTACTTC
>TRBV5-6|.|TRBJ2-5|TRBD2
CASSLVQAGGETQYF
TGTGCCAGCAGCTTGGTACAGGCGGGGGGAGAGACCCAGTACTTC
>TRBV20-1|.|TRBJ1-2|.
CSASNRAMDYGYTF
TGCAGTGCTAGCAACAGGGCAATGGACTATGGCTACACCTTC
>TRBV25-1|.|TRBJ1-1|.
CASSEYNGNTEAFF
TGTGCCAGCAGTGAATACAATGGGAACACTGAAGCTTTCTTT
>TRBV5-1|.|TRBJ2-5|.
CASSWQGEETQYF
TGCGCCAGCAGCTGGCAGGGTGAAGAGACCCAGTACTTC
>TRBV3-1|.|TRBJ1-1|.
CASSQVQGPNTEAFF
TGTGCCAGCAGCCAAGTTCAGGGTCCGAACACTGAAGCTTTCTTT
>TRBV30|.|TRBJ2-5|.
CAWSKWSQETQYF
TGTGCCTGGAGTAAGTGGTCCCAAGAGACCCAGTACTTC
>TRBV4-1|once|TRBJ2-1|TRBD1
CASSQDRQGYNEQFF
TGCGCCAGCAGCCAAGACCGACAGGGCTACAATGAGCAGTTCTTC
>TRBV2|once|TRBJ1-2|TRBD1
CASRQSGRGYGYTF
TGTGCCAGCAGACAGTCGGGCAGGGGGTATGGCTACACCTTC
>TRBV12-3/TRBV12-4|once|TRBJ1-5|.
CASSSRLNQPQHF
TGTGCCAGCAGTTCCAGACTTAATCAGCCCCAGCATTTT
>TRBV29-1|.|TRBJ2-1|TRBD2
CSVAGRRSGSSYNEQFF
TGCAGCGTTGCCGGACGGAGGAGCGGGAGCTCCTACAATGAGCAGTTCTTC
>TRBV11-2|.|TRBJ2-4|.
CASSRGQLQNIQYF
TGTGCCAGCAGCCGCGGACAGCTCCAAAACATTCAGTACTTC
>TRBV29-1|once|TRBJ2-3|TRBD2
CSVLLAGGGTDTQYF
TGCAGCGTACTCCTAGCGGGAGGGGGCACAGATACGCAGTATTTT
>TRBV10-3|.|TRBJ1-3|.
CAISEPPDSGNTIYF
TGTGCCATCAGTGAGCCGCCCGACTCTGGAAACACCATATATTTT
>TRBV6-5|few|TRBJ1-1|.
CASSPGQRNTEAFF
TGTGCCAGCAGTCCAGGGCAAAGGAACACTGAAGCTTTCTTT
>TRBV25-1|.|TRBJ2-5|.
CASNSRVQETQYF
TGTGCCAGCAACTCGAGGGTCCAAGAGACCCAGTACTTC
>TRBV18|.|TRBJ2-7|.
CASSGGPANEQYF
TGTGCCAGCTCAGGGGGACCGGCGAACGAGCAGTACTTC
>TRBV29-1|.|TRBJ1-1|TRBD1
CSVKSRDSGIEAFF
TGCAGCGTTAAATCCCGGGACAGCGGCATTGAAGCTTTCTTT
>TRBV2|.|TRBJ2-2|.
CASRPPGGWRAGELFF
TGTGCCAGCAGACCACCCGGCGGGTGGAGGGCCGGGGAGCTGTTTTTT
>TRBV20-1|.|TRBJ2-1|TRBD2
CSATRTSGRSINEQFF
TGCAGTGCTACAAGGACTAGCGGGAGGAGCATCAATGAGCAGTTCTTC
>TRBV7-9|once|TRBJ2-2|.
CASSSPQGAGELFF
TGTGCCAGCAGCTCGCCCCAGGGAGCCGGGGAGCTGTTTTTT